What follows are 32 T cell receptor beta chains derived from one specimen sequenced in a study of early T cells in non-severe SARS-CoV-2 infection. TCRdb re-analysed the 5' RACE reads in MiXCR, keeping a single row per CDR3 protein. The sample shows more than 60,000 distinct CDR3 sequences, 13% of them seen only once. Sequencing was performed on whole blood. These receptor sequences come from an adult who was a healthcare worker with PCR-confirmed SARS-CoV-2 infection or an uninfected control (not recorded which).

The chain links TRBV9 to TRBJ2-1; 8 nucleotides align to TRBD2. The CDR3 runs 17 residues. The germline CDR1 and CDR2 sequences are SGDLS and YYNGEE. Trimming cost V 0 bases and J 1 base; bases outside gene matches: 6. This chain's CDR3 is CASSVDPSGPSYNEQFF. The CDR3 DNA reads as TGTGCCAGCAGCGTAGACCCTAGCGGGCCTTCCTACAATGAGCAGTTCTTC.

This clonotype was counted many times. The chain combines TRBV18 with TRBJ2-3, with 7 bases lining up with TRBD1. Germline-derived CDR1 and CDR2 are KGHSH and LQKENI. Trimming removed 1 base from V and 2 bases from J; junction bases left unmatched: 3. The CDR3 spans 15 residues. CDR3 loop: CASSPQQGTTDTQYF. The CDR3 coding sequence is TGTGCCAGCTCACCACAACAGGGGACCACAGATACGCAGTATTTT.

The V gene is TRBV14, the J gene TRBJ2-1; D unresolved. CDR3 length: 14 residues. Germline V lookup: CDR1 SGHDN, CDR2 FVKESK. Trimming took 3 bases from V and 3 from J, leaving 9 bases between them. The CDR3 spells CASSQKGFYNEQFF. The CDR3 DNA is TGTGCCAGCAGCCAGAAGGGATTCTACAATGAGCAGTTCTTC. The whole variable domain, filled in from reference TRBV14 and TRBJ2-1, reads EAGVTQFPSHSVIEKGQTVTLRCDPISGHDNLYWYRRVMGKEIKFLLHFVKESKQDESGMPNNRFLAERTGGTYSTLKVQPAELEDSGVYFCASSQKGFYNEQFFGPGTRLTVL.

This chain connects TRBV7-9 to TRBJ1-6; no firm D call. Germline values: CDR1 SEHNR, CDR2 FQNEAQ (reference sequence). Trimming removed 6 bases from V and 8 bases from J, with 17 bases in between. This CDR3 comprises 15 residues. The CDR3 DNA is TGTGCCAGCAGGCCTACCGGGCCGTCAGATTCACCCCTCCACTTT. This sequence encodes CASRPTGPSDSPLHF.

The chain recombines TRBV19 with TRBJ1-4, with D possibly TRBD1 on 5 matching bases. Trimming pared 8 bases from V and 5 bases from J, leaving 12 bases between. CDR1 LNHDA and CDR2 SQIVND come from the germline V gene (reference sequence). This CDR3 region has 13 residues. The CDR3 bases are TGTGCCAGTTTGAAGGGGACCAATGAAAAACTGTTTTTT. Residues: CASLKGTNEKLFF.

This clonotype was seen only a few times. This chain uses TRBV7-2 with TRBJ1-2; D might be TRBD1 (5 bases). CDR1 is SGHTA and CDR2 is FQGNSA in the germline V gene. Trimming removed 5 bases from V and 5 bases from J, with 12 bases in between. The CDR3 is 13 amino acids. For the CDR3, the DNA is TGTGCCAGCAGCCGTGGAGGGGATTATGGCTACACCTTC. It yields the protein CASSRGGDYGYTF.

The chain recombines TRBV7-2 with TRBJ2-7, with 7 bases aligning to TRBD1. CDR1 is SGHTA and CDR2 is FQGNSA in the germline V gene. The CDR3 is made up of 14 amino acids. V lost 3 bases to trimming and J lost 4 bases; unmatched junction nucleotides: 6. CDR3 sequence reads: CASSFHARGYEQYF. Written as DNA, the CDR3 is TGTGCCAGCAGCTTCCACGCCAGGGGGTACGAGCAGTACTTC.

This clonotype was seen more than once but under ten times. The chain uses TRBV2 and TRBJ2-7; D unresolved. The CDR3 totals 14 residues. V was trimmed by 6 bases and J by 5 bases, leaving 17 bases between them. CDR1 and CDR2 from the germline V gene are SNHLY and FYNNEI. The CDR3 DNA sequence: TGTGCCAGCAGAGATACGGGCCACGCGGACGAGCAGTACTTC. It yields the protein CASRDTGHADEQYF.

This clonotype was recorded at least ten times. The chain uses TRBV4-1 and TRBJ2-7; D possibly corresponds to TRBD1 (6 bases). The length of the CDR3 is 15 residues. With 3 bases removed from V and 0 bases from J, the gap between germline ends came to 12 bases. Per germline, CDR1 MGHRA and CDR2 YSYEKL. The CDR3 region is CASSHLGQSSYEQYF. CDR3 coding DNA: TGCGCCAGCAGCCATCTCGGACAGAGCTCCTACGAGCAGTACTTC.

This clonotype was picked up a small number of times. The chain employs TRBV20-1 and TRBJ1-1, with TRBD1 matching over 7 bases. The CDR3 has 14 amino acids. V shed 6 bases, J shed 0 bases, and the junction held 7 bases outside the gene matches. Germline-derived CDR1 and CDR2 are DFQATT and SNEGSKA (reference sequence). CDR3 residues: CSALTGPLNTEAFF. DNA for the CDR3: TGCAGTGCCCTGACAGGGCCATTGAACACTGAAGCTTTCTTT.

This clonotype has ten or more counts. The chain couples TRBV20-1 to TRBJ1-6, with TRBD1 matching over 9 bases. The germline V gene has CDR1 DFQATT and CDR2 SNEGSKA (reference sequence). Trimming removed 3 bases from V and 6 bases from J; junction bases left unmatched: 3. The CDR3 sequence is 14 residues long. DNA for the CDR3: TGCAGTGCTAGGTTGACAGGGGGTAATTCACCCCTCCACTTT. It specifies CSARLTGGNSPLHF.

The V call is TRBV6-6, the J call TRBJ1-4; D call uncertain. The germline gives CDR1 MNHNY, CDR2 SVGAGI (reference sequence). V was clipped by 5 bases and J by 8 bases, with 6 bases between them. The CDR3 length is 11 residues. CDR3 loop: CASSGYEKLFF. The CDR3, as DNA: TGTGCCAGCAGTGGGTACGAAAAACTGTTTTTT.

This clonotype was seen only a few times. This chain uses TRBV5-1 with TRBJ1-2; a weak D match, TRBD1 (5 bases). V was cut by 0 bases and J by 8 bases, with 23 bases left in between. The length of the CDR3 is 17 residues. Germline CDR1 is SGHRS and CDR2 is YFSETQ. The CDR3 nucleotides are TGCGCCAGCAGCTTGGAGGCTGGGACGTCTCGGATAGAGGGCTACACCTTC. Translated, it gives CASSLEAGTSRIEGYTF. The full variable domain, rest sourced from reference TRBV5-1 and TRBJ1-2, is KAGVTQTPRYLIKTRGQQVTLSCSPISGHRSVSWYQQTPGQGLQFLFEYFSETQRNKGNFPGRFSGRQFSNSRSEMNVSTLELGDSALYLCASSLEAGTSRIEGYTFGSGTRLTVV.

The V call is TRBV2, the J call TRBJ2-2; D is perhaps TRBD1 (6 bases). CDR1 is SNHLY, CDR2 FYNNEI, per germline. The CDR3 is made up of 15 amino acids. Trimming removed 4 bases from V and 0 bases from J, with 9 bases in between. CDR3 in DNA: TGTGCCAGCAGTGTGGGACACGCGAACACCGGGGAGCTGTTTTTT. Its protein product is CASSVGHANTGELFF.

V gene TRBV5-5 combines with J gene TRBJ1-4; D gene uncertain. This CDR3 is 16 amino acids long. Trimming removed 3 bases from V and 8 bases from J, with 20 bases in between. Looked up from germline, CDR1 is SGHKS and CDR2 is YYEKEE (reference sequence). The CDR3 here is CASSSEPPGINEKLFF. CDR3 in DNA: TGTGCCAGCAGCTCGGAGCCCCCCGGGATAAACGAAAAACTGTTTTTT. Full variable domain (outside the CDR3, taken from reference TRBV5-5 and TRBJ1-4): DAGVTQSPTHLIKTRGQQVTLRCSPISGHKSVSWYQQVLGQGPQFIFQYYEKEERGRGNFPDRFSARQFPNYSSELNVNALLLGDSALYLCASSSEPPGINEKLFFGSGTQLSVL.

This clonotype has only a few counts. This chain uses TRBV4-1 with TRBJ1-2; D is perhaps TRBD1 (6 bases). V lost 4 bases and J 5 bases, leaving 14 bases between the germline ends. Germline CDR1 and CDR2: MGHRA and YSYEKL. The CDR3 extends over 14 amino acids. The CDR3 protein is CASSPNRVRYGYTF. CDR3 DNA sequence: TGCGCCAGCAGCCCCAACAGGGTACGGTATGGCTACACCTTC.

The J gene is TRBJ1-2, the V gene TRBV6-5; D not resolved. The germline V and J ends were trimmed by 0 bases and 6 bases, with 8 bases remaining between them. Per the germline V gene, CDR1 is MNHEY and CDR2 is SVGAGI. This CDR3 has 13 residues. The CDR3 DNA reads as TGTGCCAGCAGTTACTCCCAGAAAGATGGCTACACCTTC. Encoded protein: CASSYSQKDGYTF.

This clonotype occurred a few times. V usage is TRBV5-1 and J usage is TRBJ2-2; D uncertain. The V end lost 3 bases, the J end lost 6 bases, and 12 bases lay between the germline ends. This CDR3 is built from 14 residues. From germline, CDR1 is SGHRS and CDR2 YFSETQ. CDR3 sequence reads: CASSSNPHSGELFF. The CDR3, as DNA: TGCGCCAGCAGCTCCAATCCCCACTCCGGGGAGCTGTTTTTT.

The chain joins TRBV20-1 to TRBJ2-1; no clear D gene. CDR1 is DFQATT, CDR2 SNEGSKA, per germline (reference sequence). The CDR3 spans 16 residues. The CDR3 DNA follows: TGCAGCCTTTCTGGCTCTGGGGAATTGCGTTACAATGAGCAGTTCTTC. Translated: CSLSGSGELRYNEQFF.

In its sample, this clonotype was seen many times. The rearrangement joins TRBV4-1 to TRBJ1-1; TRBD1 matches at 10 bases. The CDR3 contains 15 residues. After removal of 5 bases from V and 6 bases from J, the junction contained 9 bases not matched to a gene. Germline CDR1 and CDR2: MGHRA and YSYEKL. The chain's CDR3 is CASSTRDRGLSEAFF. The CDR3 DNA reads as TGCGCCAGCAGCACCCGAGACAGGGGGCTCTCTGAAGCTTTCTTT.

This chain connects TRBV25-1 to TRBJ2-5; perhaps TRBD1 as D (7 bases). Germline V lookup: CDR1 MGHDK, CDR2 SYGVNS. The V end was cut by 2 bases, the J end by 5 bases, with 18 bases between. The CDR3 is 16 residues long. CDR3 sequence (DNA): TGTGCCAGCAGTGAAATGACAGGGAGGAATAGGGAGACCCAGTACTTC. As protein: CASSEMTGRNRETQYF.

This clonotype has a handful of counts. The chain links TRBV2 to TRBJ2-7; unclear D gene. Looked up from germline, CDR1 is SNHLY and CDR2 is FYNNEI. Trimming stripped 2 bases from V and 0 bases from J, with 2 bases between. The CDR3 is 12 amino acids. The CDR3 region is CASSESSYEQYF. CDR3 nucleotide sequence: TGTGCCAGCAGTGAAAGCTCCTACGAGCAGTACTTC.

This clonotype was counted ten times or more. CDR3 nucleotides: TGTGCCAGCAGCCCCCCTGGACACCTTATAGCCTACGAGCAGTACTTC. This codes for CASSPPGHLIAYEQYF. V gene TRBV6-6 combines with J gene TRBJ2-7; D is possibly TRBD1 (5 bases). The CDR3 totals 16 residues. Trimming cost V 6 bases and J 2 bases, with 20 bases left between them. Looked up from germline, CDR1 is MNHNY and CDR2 is SVGAGI (reference sequence).

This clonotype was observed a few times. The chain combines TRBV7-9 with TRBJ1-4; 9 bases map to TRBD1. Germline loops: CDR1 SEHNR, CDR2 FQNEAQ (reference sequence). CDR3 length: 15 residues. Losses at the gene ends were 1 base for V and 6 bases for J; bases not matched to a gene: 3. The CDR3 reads CASSLDRGRDEKLFF. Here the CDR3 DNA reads TGTGCCAGCAGCTTAGACAGGGGGCGTGATGAAAAACTGTTTTTT.

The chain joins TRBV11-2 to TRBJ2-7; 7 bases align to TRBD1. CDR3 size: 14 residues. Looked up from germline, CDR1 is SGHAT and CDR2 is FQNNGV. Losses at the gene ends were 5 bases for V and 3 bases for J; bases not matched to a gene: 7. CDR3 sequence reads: CASSLGTVIYEQYF. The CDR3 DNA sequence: TGTGCCAGCAGCCTAGGGACAGTAATCTACGAGCAGTACTTC.

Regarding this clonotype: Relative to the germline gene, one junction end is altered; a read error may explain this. CDR3 region: CVSSSTSGATYNEQFF. CDR3 in DNA: TGTGTCAGCAGCTCTACTAGCGGCGCTACCTACAATGAGCAGTTCTTC. The rearrangement links TRBV5-4 to TRBJ2-1; 8 nucleotides match TRBD2. Germline V CDR1 and CDR2: SGHNT, YYREEE (reference sequence). The CDR3 totals 16 residues.

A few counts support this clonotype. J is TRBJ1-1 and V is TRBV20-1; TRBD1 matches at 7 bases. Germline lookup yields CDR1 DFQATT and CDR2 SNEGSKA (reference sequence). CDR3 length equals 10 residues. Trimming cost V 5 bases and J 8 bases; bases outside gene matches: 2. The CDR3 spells CSAEDREAFF. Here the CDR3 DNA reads TGCAGTGCTGAGGACAGGGAAGCTTTCTTT.

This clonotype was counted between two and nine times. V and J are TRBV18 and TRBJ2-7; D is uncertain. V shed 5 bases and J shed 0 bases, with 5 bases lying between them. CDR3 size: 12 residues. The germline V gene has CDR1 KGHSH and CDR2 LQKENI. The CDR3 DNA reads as TGTGCCAGCTCAGCTCACTCCTACGAGCAGTACTTC. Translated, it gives CASSAHSYEQYF.

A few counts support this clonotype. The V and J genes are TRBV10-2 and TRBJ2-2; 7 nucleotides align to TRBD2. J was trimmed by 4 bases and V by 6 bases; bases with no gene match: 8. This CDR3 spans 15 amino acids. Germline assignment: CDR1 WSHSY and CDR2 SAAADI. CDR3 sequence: CASRPPRGGTGELFF. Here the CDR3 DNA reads TGCGCCAGCAGGCCCCCCCGCGGGGGCACCGGGGAGCTGTTTTTT.

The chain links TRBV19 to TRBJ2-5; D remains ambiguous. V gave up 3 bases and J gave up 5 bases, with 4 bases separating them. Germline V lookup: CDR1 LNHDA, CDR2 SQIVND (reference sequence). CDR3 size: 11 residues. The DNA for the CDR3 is TGTGCCAGTAGTATGGGGGAGACCCAGTACTTC. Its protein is CASSMGETQYF. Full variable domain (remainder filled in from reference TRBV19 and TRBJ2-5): DGGITQSPKYLFRKEGQNVTLSCEQNLNHDAMYWYRQDPGQGLRLIYYSQIVNDFQKGDIAEGYSVSREKKESFPLTVTSAQKNPTAFYLCASSMGETQYFGPGTRLLVL.

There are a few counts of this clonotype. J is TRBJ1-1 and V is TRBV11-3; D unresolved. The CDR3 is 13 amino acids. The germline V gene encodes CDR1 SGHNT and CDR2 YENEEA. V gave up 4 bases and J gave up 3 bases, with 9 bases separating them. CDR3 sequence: CASSSYRDTEAFF. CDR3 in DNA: TGTGCCAGCAGCTCCTACCGGGACACTGAAGCTTTCTTT.

The DNA for the CDR3 is TGCAGCGTGACAGGGGAGGGCACCTACGAGCAGTACTTC. As protein: CSVTGEGTYEQYF. The chain combines TRBV29-1 with TRBJ2-7; D possibly corresponds to TRBD1 (8 bases). CDR1 is SQVTM and CDR2 is ANQGSEA in the germline V gene. Trimming stripped 6 bases from V and 2 bases from J, with 14 bases between. The CDR3 is 13 amino acids.